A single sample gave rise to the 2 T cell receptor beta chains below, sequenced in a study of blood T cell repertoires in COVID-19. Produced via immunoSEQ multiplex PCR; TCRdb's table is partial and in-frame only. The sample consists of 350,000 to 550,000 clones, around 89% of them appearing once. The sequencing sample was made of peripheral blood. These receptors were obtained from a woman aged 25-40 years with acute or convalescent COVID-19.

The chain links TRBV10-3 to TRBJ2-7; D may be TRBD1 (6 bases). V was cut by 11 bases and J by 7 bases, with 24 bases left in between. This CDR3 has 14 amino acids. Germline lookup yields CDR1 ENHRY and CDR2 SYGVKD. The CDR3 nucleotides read TGTGCCTCACGAACGGACAGTTTGGTAAGGGAGCAGTACTTC. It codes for CASRTDSLVREQYF.

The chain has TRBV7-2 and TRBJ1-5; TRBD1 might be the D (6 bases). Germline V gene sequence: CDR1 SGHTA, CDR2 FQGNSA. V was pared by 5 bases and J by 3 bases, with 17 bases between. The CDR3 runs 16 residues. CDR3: CASSPVLGQYNQPQHF. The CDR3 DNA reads TGTGCCAGCAGCCCAGTGCTGGGACAATACAATCAGCCCCAGCATTTT. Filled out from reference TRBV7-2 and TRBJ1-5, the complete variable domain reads GAGVSQSPSNKVTEKGKDVELRCDPISGHTALYWYRQSLGQGLEFLIYFQGNSAPDKSGLPSDRFSAERTGGSVSTLTIQRTQQEDSAVYLCASSPVLGQYNQPQHFGDGTRLSIL.